This T cell receptor (beta chain) was sequenced for a study of blood T cells in healthy people across ages. Overall study findings and caveats: A greater number of naive CD4+ cells and higher diversity distinguished long-lived donors from aged donors.

This clonotype was picked up one time. Its specificity is not known. The CDR3 length is 15 residues. Trimming cost V 8 bases and J 3 bases, with 18 bases left between them. Germline V gives CDR1 LNHDA, CDR2 SQIVND (reference sequence). PCR was performed a second time for about 6 to 12 cycles using a sample-barcoded 5' primer and a J-beta primer mix. TCRdb processed the 5' RACE reads anew with MiXCR; each CDR3 protein has one entry. Here the sample spans 2 million or so distinct CDR3 sequences, about 50% being singletons. This chain uses TRBV19 with TRBJ2-3, with D possibly called TRBD1 or TRBD2 (5 bases each). The sequence was obtained from a woman in her forties in good health. Sequenced material: blood. The CDR3 DNA is TGTGCCAGTGTAGGTTGGGGGAAGAGGACAGATACGCAGTATTTT. It encodes CASVGWGKRTDTQYF. The full variable domain, its missing parts supplied by reference TRBV19 and TRBJ2-3, is DGGITQSPKYLFRKEGQNVTLSCEQNLNHDAMYWYRQDPGQGLRLIYYSQIVNDFQKGDIAEGYSVSREKKESFPLTVTSAQKNPTAFYLCASVGWGKRTDTQYFGPGTRLTVL.